This T cell receptor (beta chain) appears in the sequencing data of a study of blood T cell repertoires in COVID-19. The CDR3 spans 14 residues. Looked up from germline, CDR1 is SQVTM and CDR2 is ANQGSEA. The junction had 6 bases not matched to a gene; V was cut back by 4 bases and J by 1 base. The table came from immunoSEQ multiplex PCR; TCRdb's copy has only in-frame clones and leaves some out. Counted here are about 150,000 clones, roughly 88% occurring once; the ten biggest clones make up more than 4.5%. The chain carries TRBV29-1 and TRBJ2-7; TRBD1 matches 8 bases. Sequenced material: PBMCs or T cells enriched from blood (not recorded which). This TCR was recovered from a man between 65 and 85 years old who had been exposed to COVID-19. This chain's CDR3 is CSVGRQGASYEQYF. CDR3 sequence (DNA): TGCAGCGTTGGCCGTCAGGGGGCTTCCTACGAGCAGTACTTC.